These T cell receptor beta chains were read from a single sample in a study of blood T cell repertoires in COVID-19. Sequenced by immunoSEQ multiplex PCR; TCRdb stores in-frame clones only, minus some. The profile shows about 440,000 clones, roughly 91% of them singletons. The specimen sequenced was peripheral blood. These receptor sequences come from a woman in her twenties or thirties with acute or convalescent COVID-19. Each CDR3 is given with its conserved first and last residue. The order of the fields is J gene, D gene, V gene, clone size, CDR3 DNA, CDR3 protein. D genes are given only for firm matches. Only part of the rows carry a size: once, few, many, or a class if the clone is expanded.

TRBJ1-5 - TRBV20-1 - TGCAGTGCTAGTCGGGGTTCGGGCAATCAGCCCCAGCATTTT CSASRGSGNQPQHF
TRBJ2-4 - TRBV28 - TGTGCCAGCAGTTTACTTGCGGGGAACATTCAGTACTTC CASSLLAGNIQYF
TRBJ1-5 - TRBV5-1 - TGCGCCAGCAGCCGACCCCCACAGGTAATTCATAGCAATCAGCCCCAGCATTTT CASSRPPQVIHSNQPQHF
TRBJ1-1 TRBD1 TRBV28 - TGTGCCAGCAGTATCGGACAGGGGAACGGTGAAGCTTTCTTT CASSIGQGNGEAFF
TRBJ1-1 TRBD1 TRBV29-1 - TGCAGCGTTGGGGGACAGCCTCCCCGCGGGCACACTGAAGCTTTCTTT CSVGGQPPRGHTEAFF
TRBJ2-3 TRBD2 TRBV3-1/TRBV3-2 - TGTGCCAGCGATAAACGGGGGGTAGATACGCAGTATTTT CASDKRGVDTQYF
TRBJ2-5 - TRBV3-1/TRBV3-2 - TGTGCCAGCAGCCAAGAGGGTGTTAGCGCGGAGACCCAGTACTTC CASSQEGVSAETQYF
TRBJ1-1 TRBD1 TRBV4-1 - TGCGCCAGCAGCCAAGATACCAGGACAGGCACTGAAGCTTTCTTT CASSQDTRTGTEAFF
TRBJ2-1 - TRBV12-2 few TGTGCAAGTCGGACCCGGACTAGCGGGGGCATCTCCTACAATGAGCAGTTCTTC CASRTRTSGGISYNEQFF
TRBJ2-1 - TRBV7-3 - TGTGCCAGCAGCTTCATGAATGAGCAGTTCTTC CASSFMNEQFF
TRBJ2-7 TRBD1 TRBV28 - TGTGCCAGCAGTTTTTCGGGGACAGGTGCCTACGAGCAGTACTTC CASSFSGTGAYEQYF
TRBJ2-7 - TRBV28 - TGTGCCGGGGGAGGAGCCAATCCCTACGAGCAGTACTTC CAGGGANPYEQYF
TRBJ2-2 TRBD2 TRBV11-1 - TGTGCCAGCAGCCCGGGACTAAAAACCGGGGAGCTGTTTTTT CASSPGLKTGELFF
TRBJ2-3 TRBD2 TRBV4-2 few TGTGCCAGCAGCCAAGAATCTAGCGGGAGCACAGATACGCAGTATTTT CASSQESSGSTDTQYF
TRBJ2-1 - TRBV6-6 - TGTGCCAGCAGCAATCCAGGAGGGTTGGTCAATGAGCAGTTCTTC CASSNPGGLVNEQFF
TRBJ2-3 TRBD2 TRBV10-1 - TGCGCCAGCAGTGAGACCGCTAGCGGGGGAACAGATACGCAGTATTTT CASSETASGGTDTQYF
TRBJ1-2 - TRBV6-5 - TGTGCCAGCAGTTACTCGATCGTCCCAGTCAACTATGGCTACACCTTC CASSYSIVPVNYGYTF
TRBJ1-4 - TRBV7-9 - TGTGCCAGCAGCTTGACAGCCTCGGCTAATGAAAAACTGTTTTTT CASSLTASANEKLFF
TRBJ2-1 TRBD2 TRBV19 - TGTGCCAGTAGTATTTTAGGGACTACCTTATCAGATGAGCAGTTCTTC CASSILGTTLSDEQFF
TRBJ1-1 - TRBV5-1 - TGCGCCAGCAGCTTAGGAGGCATCAACACTGAAGCTTTCTTT CASSLGGINTEAFF
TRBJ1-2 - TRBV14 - TGTGCCAGCAGCCCAGGGAGTGGACAGCACCGTCTTGGGGACTATGGCTACACCTTC CASSPGSGQHRLGDYGYTF
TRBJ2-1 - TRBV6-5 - TGTGCCAGCAGAGGGGGGGGGCTCCAGGAAGCGTTCTTC CASRGGGLQEAFF
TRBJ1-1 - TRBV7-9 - TGTGCCAGCAGCTTACCCGGGGTTTCTGAAGCTTTCTTT CASSLPGVSEAFF
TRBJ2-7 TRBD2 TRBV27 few TGTGCCAGCAGTACTCGGGGAGGGTACTACGAGCAGTACTTC CASSTRGGYYEQYF
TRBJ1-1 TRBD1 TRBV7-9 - TGTGCCAGCAGCTCCTACAGGGGGGAAGACACTGAAGCTTTCTTT CASSSYRGEDTEAFF
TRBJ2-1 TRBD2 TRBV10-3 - TGTGCCACCTTAGCGGGGGGGCTCCTTGAGCAGTTCTTC CATLAGGLLEQFF
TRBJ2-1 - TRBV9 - TGTGCCAGCAGCCCGCGAGGTAGCGTAACCTACAATGAGCAGTTCTTC CASSPRGSVTYNEQFF
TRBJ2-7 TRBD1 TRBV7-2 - TGTGCCAGCAGCTTAGCCCGTAAGGGAAGTGGGACAGGTTGGCGAAGCTACGAGCAGTACTTC CASSLARKGSGTGWRSYEQYF
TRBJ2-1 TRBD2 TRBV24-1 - TGTGCCACCAGTGATGCGACTAGCGGGGGATACAATGAGCAGTTCTTC CATSDATSGGYNEQFF
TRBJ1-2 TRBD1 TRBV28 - TGTGCCAGCAGTTCCTACAGGGGGTTAGAGGGCTACACCTTC CASSSYRGLEGYTF
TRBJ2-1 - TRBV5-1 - TGCGCCAGCATGTCTCCGGGGATCAATGAGCAGTTCTTC CASMSPGINEQFF
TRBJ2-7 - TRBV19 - TGTGCCAGTATGAAGCGGTGGGGGCAGGGCGAGCAGTACTTC CASMKRWGQGEQYF
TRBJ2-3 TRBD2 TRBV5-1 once TGCGCCAGCAGCAGAGGTAGCGGGGGGGAAGATACGCAGTATTTT CASSRGSGGEDTQYF
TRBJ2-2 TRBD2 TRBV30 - TGTGCCTGGGGGACTAGCGGGACCGGGGAGCTGTTTTTT CAWGTSGTGELFF
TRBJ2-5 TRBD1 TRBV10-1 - TGCGCCAGCAGTGAGTCGGTGGGACAGGGGAAGGGAGAGACCCAGTACTTC CASSESVGQGKGETQYF
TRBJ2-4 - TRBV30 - TGTGCCTGGAGAACGAACCAGGGGGCCAAAAACATTCAGTACTTC CAWRTNQGAKNIQYF
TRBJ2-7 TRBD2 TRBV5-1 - TGCGCCAGCAGCGCTTCTGAGGGACTAGAGTCCTACGAGCAGTACTTC CASSASEGLESYEQYF